This T cell receptor (beta chain) derives from a study of a mutant IDH1 vaccine in newly diagnosed glioma (dated by TCRdb to about 2021). About the full investigation: Vaccination was initiated 4-6 weeks after radiotherapy alone, or concurrently with temozolomide cycles in the chemotherapy-containing groups. Of the approximately 33 treated patients, approximately 62% were male and approximately 38% were female, and a mean age of around 40 years was recorded. Prior to enrollment, standard therapy consisting of radiotherapy alone, temozolomide alone, or radiochemotherapy with temozolomide had been administered to patients, with the combination being received by most patients. Longitudinal TCRB deep sequencing was performed for 20 to 25 treated patients wherever samples were available for exploratory analyses. The week-35 safety follow-up took place at visit V12, and the week-47 end of study took place at visit V13. Peripheral blood samples were drawn at six visits, namely V03 (baseline), V05, V07, V10, V12 and V13. The paper's findings and limits, for the study overall: Immune responses induced by the vaccine were seen in around 94% of patients across multiple MHC alleles. The authors stated that sample limitations prevented analyses of patient blood samples from being reproduced. PBMC samples for TCRB deep sequencing were selected based on availability. Pseudoprogression appeared unrelated to alterations in the top peripheral T cell clonotypes detected by TCRB sequencing.

CDR1 and CDR2 are read off the germline V gene as SGHRS and YFSETQ. V is clipped by 1 base and J by 1 base, and the sequence between their germline boundaries is 11 bases long. The CDR3 runs 16 residues from the cysteine to the phenylalanine. Only the CDR3 region is kept as DNA, spanning 48 bases read in frame from base 1. In the paper's terms, the time point label means: week 35, safety follow-up. Every vaccine dose consisted of 300 ug of a 20-mer mutant IDH1 peptide in Montanide, administered subcutaneously together with topical imiquimod. Patients received eight vaccinations in weeks 1, 3, 5, 7, 11, 15, 19 and 23, corresponding to visits V03 through V10. Donors had newly diagnosed WHO grade 3 or 4 IDH1-mutant astrocytomas with loss of nuclear ATRX. The samples were drawn from NOA16, a multicentre, single-arm, open-label phase I trial in Germany that tested a mutant IDH1 peptide vaccine in humans for the first time. The DNeasy Blood and Tissue Kit was used to extract genomic DNA from EDTA blood for TCRB sequencing.

Comment on this clone: Its specific antigen is unknown. The input lacks base qualities; no much larger clone sits a single base away.

The protocol used for the library was the immunoSEQ multiplex PCR assay. Rearranged TCR beta chain sequences were amplified using the hsTCRB Kit according to the manufacturer's protocol. An Illumina MiSeq was used to sequence the TCRB libraries. For the original study's pipeline: Demultiplexing, trimming and gene mapping were performed with the kit vendor's proprietary platform. Imported from immuneACCESS, the table was reduced by TCRdb to in-frame sequences with V and J called. These copies leave out some clones; in studies compared against another copy, an unresolved V gene accounts for under half, and the cause of the remainder is not known. That table furnishes V, J and clone size, whereas the DNA furnished D and trimming. Counted in this sample were some 29,000 clones; around 77% of them appeared once. Of the sample, roughly 8.8% falls within the top ten clones.

Sequenced material: PBMCs, taken from a glioma patient whose treatment included an IDH1 peptide vaccine. The source of this sequence is a woman younger than 45 with glioma. Some clones in this sample may be carry-over from other donors' samples. The rearrangement combines TRBV5-1 with TRBJ2-2, with the D gene uncertain. The CDR3 region: CASSLYGRLNTGELFF. The nucleotide sequence is TGCGCCAGCAGCTTGTACGGCAGGCTGAACACCGGGGAGCTGTTTTTT.